The T cell receptor (beta chain) described here comes from a study of blood T cell repertoires in COVID-19. Study details: PBMCs, B-cell-depleted T cells, or T cells were the source of the cDNA or gDNA that made up the material.

Authors' data handling: How many nucleated cells were present was estimated from reference gene primer amplification. The data were produced by immunoSEQ multiplex PCR, yet TCRdb's version contains in-frame clones alone and is incomplete. That table supplies the V and J calls and clone size; D and trimming were determined from the DNA. This table has roughly 200,000 clones, approximately 86% appearing once. The length of the CDR3 is 15 residues. V lost 6 bases, J lost 7 bases, and 16 bases lay in between. The germline V gene encodes CDR1 MNHEY and CDR2 SVGAGI. Living in 24 US areas, the participants were between about 18 and 100 years of age.

The TCR sequence derives from a woman aged 30 to 39 who had been exposed to COVID-19. J is TRBJ1-6 and V is TRBV6-5; D gene unclear. Sequenced: PBMCs or T cells enriched from blood (not recorded which). CDR3 bases: TGTGCCAGCAGACCCCTCCAGAGAGCGAATTCACCCCTCCACTTT. Translated: CASRPLQRANSPLHF.